The rows below give T cell receptor beta chains drawn from one sample of a study of OX40 agonist ivuxolimab in advanced cancers. Libraries were prepared by immunoSEQ multiplex PCR; TCRdb keeps only in-frame clonotypes and omits some of them. The repertoire includes 80,000 or so clones, about 88% of them detected once, and roughly 8% sits in the top ten. This material consisted of CD4+ or CD8+ T cells sorted from blood, taken in a trial of the OX40 agonist ivuxolimab. The origin of the receptors is an adult with an advanced solid tumor such as melanoma, head and neck, liver or kidney cancer. CDR3s include the opening cysteine and the closing phenylalanine or tryptophan. The order of the fields is V gene, CDR3 length, J gene, clone size, D gene, CDR3 protein, CDR3 DNA. The D gene is left open where the match is weak. Not all rows give a size; the values are once, few, many and, for expanded clones, a class.

V gene: TRBV6-5; CDR3 length: 14; J gene: TRBJ2-7; clone size: .; D gene: TRBD2; CDR3 protein: CASRSGGTSYEQYF; CDR3 DNA: TGTGCCAGCAGATCGGGGGGGACCTCCTACGAGCAGTACTTC
V gene: TRBV5-1; CDR3 length: 13; J gene: TRBJ1-4; clone size: .; D gene: .; CDR3 protein: CASSSGSGEKLFF; CDR3 DNA: TGCGCCAGCAGCTCCGGATCGGGCGAAAAACTGTTTTTT
V gene: TRBV27; CDR3 length: 21; J gene: TRBJ2-7; clone size: .; D gene: .; CDR3 protein: CASSPSFPGTSLPKSSYEQYF; CDR3 DNA: TGTGCCAGCAGTCCCAGCTTTCCCGGGACATCCCTCCCCAAGAGCTCCTACGAGCAGTACTTC
V gene: TRBV29-1; CDR3 length: 13; J gene: TRBJ1-3; clone size: .; D gene: .; CDR3 protein: CSVDGGTGNTIYF; CDR3 DNA: TGCAGCGTTGACGGGGGGACTGGAAACACCATATATTTT
V gene: TRBV10-3; CDR3 length: 16; J gene: TRBJ2-1; clone size: few; D gene: TRBD2; CDR3 protein: CAISPSSGGDYNEQFF; CDR3 DNA: TGTGCCATCAGTCCTTCCAGCGGGGGAGACTACAATGAGCAGTTCTTC
V gene: TRBV11-3; CDR3 length: 13; J gene: TRBJ2-1; clone size: once; D gene: .; CDR3 protein: CASSLGQDNEQFF; CDR3 DNA: TGTGCCAGCAGCTTAGGGCAGGACAATGAGCAGTTCTTC
V gene: TRBV6-1; CDR3 length: 14; J gene: TRBJ1-2; clone size: .; D gene: .; CDR3 protein: CASSDNQDSYGYTF; CDR3 DNA: TGTGCCAGCAGTGATAATCAGGACTCCTATGGCTACACCTTC
V gene: TRBV19; CDR3 length: 15; J gene: TRBJ2-7; clone size: .; D gene: .; CDR3 protein: CASSIVSGGSYEQYF; CDR3 DNA: TGTGCCAGTAGTATAGTCTCTGGCGGTTCCTACGAGCAGTACTTC
V gene: TRBV19; CDR3 length: 13; J gene: TRBJ2-7; clone size: once; D gene: .; CDR3 protein: CASSIAGAYEQYF; CDR3 DNA: TGTGCCAGTAGTATAGCAGGAGCCTACGAGCAGTACTTC
V gene: TRBV7-9; CDR3 length: 16; J gene: TRBJ1-4; clone size: .; D gene: .; CDR3 protein: CASSLVSGRQNEKLFF; CDR3 DNA: TGTGCCAGCAGCTTAGTTTCCGGCAGGCAAAATGAAAAACTGTTTTTT
V gene: TRBV7-2; CDR3 length: 14; J gene: TRBJ1-1; clone size: .; D gene: TRBD1; CDR3 protein: CASSLLGQGAGAFF; CDR3 DNA: TGTGCCAGCAGCTTACTGGGACAGGGGGCAGGAGCTTTCTTT
V gene: TRBV7-9; CDR3 length: 16; J gene: TRBJ1-5; clone size: .; D gene: TRBD1; CDR3 protein: CASSAGQGDSNQPQHF; CDR3 DNA: TGTGCCAGCAGCGCCGGACAGGGCGATAGCAATCAGCCCCAGCATTTT
V gene: TRBV21-1; CDR3 length: 21; J gene: TRBJ1-3; clone size: .; D gene: .; CDR3 protein: CASSKIHPKESDRDTGNTIYF; CDR3 DNA: TGTGCCAGCAGCAAAATACATCCGAAAGAAAGCGACCGGGACACGGGAAACACCATATATTTT
V gene: TRBV7-9; CDR3 length: 14; J gene: TRBJ1-1; clone size: .; D gene: .; CDR3 protein: CASSLLGMNTEAFF; CDR3 DNA: TGTGCCAGCAGCTTACTAGGGATGAACACTGAAGCTTTCTTT
V gene: TRBV5-1; CDR3 length: 16; J gene: TRBJ2-7; clone size: .; D gene: .; CDR3 protein: CASSLQRAPTPGEQYF; CDR3 DNA: TGCGCCAGCAGCTTGCAAAGGGCGCCGACACCTGGGGAGCAGTACTTC
V gene: TRBV2; CDR3 length: 15; J gene: TRBJ2-7; clone size: .; D gene: .; CDR3 protein: CASSRLVAGSYEQYF; CDR3 DNA: TGTGCCAGCAGTCGATTAGTAGCTGGATCCTACGAGCAGTACTTC
V gene: TRBV19; CDR3 length: 13; J gene: TRBJ2-7; clone size: .; D gene: TRBD1; CDR3 protein: CASSIVQGGEQYF; CDR3 DNA: TGTGCCAGTAGTATTGTACAGGGGGGCGAGCAGTACTTC
V gene: TRBV5-1; CDR3 length: 16; J gene: TRBJ2-3; clone size: .; D gene: TRBD2; CDR3 protein: CASSLVVTSVKDTQYF; CDR3 DNA: TGCGCCAGCAGCTTGGTTGTGACTAGCGTAAAAGATACGCAGTATTTT
V gene: TRBV2; CDR3 length: 13; J gene: TRBJ2-1; clone size: .; D gene: TRBD1; CDR3 protein: CASSKNTGERQFF; CDR3 DNA: TGTGCCAGCAGTAAAAACACAGGGGAACGGCAGTTCTTC
V gene: TRBV4-3; CDR3 length: 18; J gene: TRBJ1-5; clone size: .; D gene: TRBD1; CDR3 protein: CASSRTWTGGAGDQPQHF; CDR3 DNA: TGCGCCAGCAGCCGGACTTGGACAGGGGGCGCGGGAGATCAGCCCCAGCATTTT
V gene: TRBV7-9; CDR3 length: 15; J gene: TRBJ2-2; clone size: .; D gene: .; CDR3 protein: CASSLEGSHTGELFF; CDR3 DNA: TGTGCCAGCAGCTTAGAGGGAAGCCACACCGGGGAGCTGTTTTTT
V gene: TRBV6-6; CDR3 length: 13; J gene: TRBJ2-7; clone size: .; D gene: .; CDR3 protein: CASSRPGLGEQYF; CDR3 DNA: TGTGCCAGCAGTCGACCGGGCCTGGGAGAGCAGTACTTC
V gene: TRBV27; CDR3 length: 11; J gene: TRBJ2-7; clone size: .; D gene: .; CDR3 protein: CASRVAYEQYF; CDR3 DNA: TGTGCCAGCAGGGTCGCCTACGAGCAGTACTTC
V gene: TRBV5-1; CDR3 length: 17; J gene: TRBJ2-7; clone size: .; D gene: TRBD1; CDR3 protein: CASSLAGSARGPNEQYF; CDR3 DNA: TGCGCCAGCAGCTTGGCCGGTTCAGCCAGGGGGCCGAACGAGCAGTACTTC
V gene: TRBV4-2; CDR3 length: 17; J gene: TRBJ2-1; clone size: .; D gene: TRBD2; CDR3 protein: CASSQDRASGGANEQFF; CDR3 DNA: TGTGCCAGCAGCCAAGATCGAGCTAGCGGGGGGGCGAATGAGCAGTTCTTC
V gene: TRBV6-1; CDR3 length: 15; J gene: TRBJ2-1; clone size: .; D gene: TRBD1; CDR3 protein: CASSEGQGANDEQFF; CDR3 DNA: TGTGCCAGCAGTGAAGGACAGGGGGCTAATGATGAGCAGTTCTTC
V gene: TRBV7-2; CDR3 length: 13; J gene: TRBJ1-6; clone size: .; D gene: .; CDR3 protein: CASSLSTDSPLHF; CDR3 DNA: TGTGCCAGCAGCTTATCGACGGATTCACCCCTCCACTTT
V gene: TRBV29-1; CDR3 length: 15; J gene: TRBJ1-4; clone size: .; D gene: .; CDR3 protein: CSVRVGGAVGEKLFF; CDR3 DNA: TGCAGCGTCCGCGTGGGGGGGGCGGTGGGTGAAAAACTGTTTTTT
V gene: TRBV5-4; CDR3 length: 12; J gene: TRBJ2-2; clone size: .; D gene: .; CDR3 protein: CASSPSIGELFF; CDR3 DNA: TGTGCCAGCAGCCCCTCGATCGGGGAGCTGTTTTTT
V gene: TRBV28; CDR3 length: 13; J gene: TRBJ1-1; clone size: few; D gene: .; CDR3 protein: CASGGRPNTEAFF; CDR3 DNA: TGTGCCAGCGGGGGGAGACCGAACACTGAAGCTTTCTTT